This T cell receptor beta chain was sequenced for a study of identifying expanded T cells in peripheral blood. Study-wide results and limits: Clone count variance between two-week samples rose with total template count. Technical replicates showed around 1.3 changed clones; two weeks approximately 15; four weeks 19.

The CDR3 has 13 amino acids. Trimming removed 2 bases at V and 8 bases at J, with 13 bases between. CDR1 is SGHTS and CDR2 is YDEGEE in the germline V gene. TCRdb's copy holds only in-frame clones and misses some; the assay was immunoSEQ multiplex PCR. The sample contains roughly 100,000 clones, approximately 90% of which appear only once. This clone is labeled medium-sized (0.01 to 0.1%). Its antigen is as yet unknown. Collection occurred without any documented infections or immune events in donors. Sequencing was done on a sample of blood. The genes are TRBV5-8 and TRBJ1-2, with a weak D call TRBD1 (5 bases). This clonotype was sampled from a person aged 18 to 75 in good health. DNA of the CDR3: TGTGCCAGCAGCTTTGGACACCATGAAGGCTACACCTTC. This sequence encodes CASSFGHHEGYTF.